These T cell receptor beta chains were read from a single sample in a study of CD4+ T cells in melanoma. Libraries were prepared by immunoSEQ multiplex PCR; TCRdb keeps only in-frame clonotypes and omits some of them. The sample consists of around 15,000 clones, over 80% of them appearing once. Sample: cells from a culture (not recorded whether cultured in vitro). These TCRs come from a human donor with melanoma. Both conserved end residues are part of each CDR3. The order of the fields is clone size, D gene, V gene, J gene, CDR3 protein, CDR3 DNA. D genes are given only for firm matches. Expanded clones get a size class; other rows say once, few or many, or leave the size out.

>-|TRBD1|TRBV5-1|TRBJ1-1
CASSTGQGRTEAFF
TGCGCCAGCAGCACGGGACAGGGTAGAACTGAAGCTTTCTTT
>-|-|TRBV6-5|TRBJ2-3
CASSYQGGTGTDTQYF
TGTGCCAGCAGTTACCAAGGGGGAACCGGCACAGATACGCAGTATTTT
>-|-|TRBV5-4|TRBJ1-2
CASSPTGNYYGYTF
TGTGCCAGCAGCCCAACAGGGAACTACTATGGCTACACCTTC
>once|-|TRBV6-5|TRBJ2-7
CASRPGSAYEQYF
TGTGCCAGCAGACCAGGGAGCGCCTACGAGCAGTACTTC
>-|-|TRBV6-1|TRBJ1-1
CASSEAGHKNTEAFF
TGTGCCAGCAGTGAAGCCGGACACAAGAACACTGAAGCTTTCTTT
>-|-|TRBV19|TRBJ1-4
CASSIDPGRPGRKLFF
TGTGCCAGTAGTATAGATCCCGGACGGCCCGGGAGGAAACTGTTTTTT
>-|TRBD1|TRBV5-8|TRBJ2-5
CASSTGTGSGRRETQYF
TGTGCCAGCAGCACTGGGACAGGGAGTGGTCGACGGGAGACCCAGTACTTC
>-|TRBD2|TRBV5-1|TRBJ2-7
CASSLQGGGTNEQYF
TGCGCCAGCAGCCTTCAGGGCGGGGGAACTAACGAGCAGTACTTC
>-|-|TRBV19|TRBJ1-1
CASSIDRAGDEAFF
TGTGCCAGTAGTATAGATAGGGCCGGGGACGAAGCTTTCTTT
>-|-|TRBV5-1|TRBJ1-1
CASSLVPGTEAFF
TGCGCCAGCAGCTTGGTGCCGGGCACTGAAGCTTTCTTT
>-|-|TRBV11-2|TRBJ1-6
CASTERPGSNSPLHF
TGTGCCAGCACCGAACGCCCGGGGTCCAATTCACCCCTCCACTTT
>-|-|TRBV2|TRBJ1-6
CASSRTPPLHF
TGTGCCAGCAGTCGAACCCCCCCCCTCCACTTT
>-|-|TRBV10-3|TRBJ1-1
CAISGGLTEAFF
TGTGCCATCAGTGGAGGCCTCACTGAAGCTTTCTTT
>-|-|TRBV7-9|TRBJ1-2
CASSFRAGGYGYTF
TGTGCCAGCAGCTTTCGGGCAGGAGGGTATGGCTACACCTTC
>few|-|TRBV4-2|TRBJ2-1
CASSLQTGKRNEQFF
TGTGCCAGCAGCCTCCAGACAGGTAAGCGCAATGAGCAGTTCTTC
>-|-|TRBV5-1|TRBJ2-3
CASSFGARRNTDTQYF
TGCGCCAGCAGCTTTGGGGCCAGGAGGAACACAGATACGCAGTATTTT
>-|-|TRBV9|TRBJ2-7
CASSGAMSEQYF
TGTGCCAGCAGCGGTGCAATGAGCGAGCAGTACTTC
>-|TRBD1|TRBV18|TRBJ2-5
CASSPDRGGETQYF
TGTGCCAGCTCCCCGGACAGGGGGGGAGAGACCCAGTACTTC
>-|TRBD1|TRBV6-1|TRBJ2-3
CASRPRTGGTDTQYF
TGTGCCAGCAGGCCCAGGACAGGAGGCACAGATACGCAGTATTTT
>-|TRBD2|TRBV5-4|TRBJ2-7
CASSLGLAGAAYEQYF
TGTGCCAGCAGCTTAGGACTAGCGGGGGCCGCCTACGAGCAGTACTTC
>-|-|TRBV7-3|TRBJ1-1
CASSRQINTEAFF
TGTGCCAGCAGCCGACAGATAAACACTGAAGCTTTCTTT
>-|-|TRBV7-8|TRBJ2-5
CASSPGVLYQETQYF
TGTGCCAGCAGCCCCGGGGTACTCTACCAAGAGACCCAGTACTTC
>-|-|TRBV5-1|TRBJ2-6
CASSGTASGANVLTF
TGCGCCAGCAGCGGGACCGCTTCTGGGGCCAACGTCCTGACTTTC
>-|-|TRBV11-2|TRBJ1-4
CASTVGGVSELFF
TGTGCCAGCACGGTCGGAGGGGTTTCGGAACTGTTTTTT
>-|-|TRBV19|TRBJ1-5
CASSRTVQVNQPQHF
TGTGCCAGTAGTAGGACTGTCCAGGTCAATCAGCCCCAGCATTTT
>-|-|TRBV9|TRBJ2-4
CASSVGGLAKNIQYF
TGTGCCAGCAGCGTAGGGGGGCTAGCCAAAAACATTCAGTACTTC
>-|-|TRBV2|TRBJ1-2
CASSLDLGGYTF
TGTGCCAGCAGTTTGGACCTGGGAGGCTACACCTTC
>-|TRBD2|TRBV5-1|TRBJ2-1
CASRLAGDYNEQFF
TGCGCCAGCAGACTAGCGGGGGATTACAATGAGCAGTTCTTC
>-|-|TRBV5-1|TRBJ2-7
CASSLAPSYEQYF
TGCGCCAGCAGCTTGGCCCCCTCCTACGAGCAGTACTTC
>-|TRBD1|TRBV30|TRBJ2-7
CAWTRTKTGGSEQYF
TGTGCCTGGACAAGGACGAAGACAGGGGGATCCGAGCAGTACTTC
>-|TRBD1|TRBV30|TRBJ2-2
CAWSKQGVTGELFF
TGTGCCTGGAGCAAACAGGGGGTCACCGGGGAGCTGTTTTTT
>-|-|TRBV5-1|TRBJ1-1
CASSLGGSAIMNTEAFF
TGCGCCAGCAGCTTGGGTGGGTCGGCAATCATGAACACTGAAGCTTTCTTT
>few|TRBD1|TRBV6-5|TRBJ1-2
CASSYDWTGSYGYTF
TGTGCCAGCAGTTACGATTGGACAGGCTCCTATGGCTACACCTTC